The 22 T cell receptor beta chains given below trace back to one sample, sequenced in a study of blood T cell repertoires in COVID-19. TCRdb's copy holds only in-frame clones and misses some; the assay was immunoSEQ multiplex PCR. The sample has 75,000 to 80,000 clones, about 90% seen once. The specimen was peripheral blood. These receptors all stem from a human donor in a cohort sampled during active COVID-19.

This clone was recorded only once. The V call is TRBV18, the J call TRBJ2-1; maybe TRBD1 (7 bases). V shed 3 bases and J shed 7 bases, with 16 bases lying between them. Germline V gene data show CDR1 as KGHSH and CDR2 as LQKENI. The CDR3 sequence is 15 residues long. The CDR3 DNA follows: TGTGCCAGCTCACCGGAGGGACAGTTCGGGAATGAGCAGTTCTTC. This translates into CASSPEGQFGNEQFF. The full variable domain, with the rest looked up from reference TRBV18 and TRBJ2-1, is NAGVMQNPRHLVRRRGQEARLRCSPMKGHSHVYWYRQLPEEGLKFMVYLQKENIIDESGMPKERFSAEFPKEGPSILRIQQVVRGDSAAYFCASSPEGQFGNEQFFGPGTRLTVL.

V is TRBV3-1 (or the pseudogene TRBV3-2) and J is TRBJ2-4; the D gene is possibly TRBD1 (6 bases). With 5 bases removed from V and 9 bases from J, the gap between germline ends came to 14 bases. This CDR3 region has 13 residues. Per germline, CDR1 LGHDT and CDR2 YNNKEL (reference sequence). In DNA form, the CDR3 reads TGTGCCAGCAGCAGGGGGACGACGGTCATTCAGTACTTC. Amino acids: CASSRGTTVIQYF.

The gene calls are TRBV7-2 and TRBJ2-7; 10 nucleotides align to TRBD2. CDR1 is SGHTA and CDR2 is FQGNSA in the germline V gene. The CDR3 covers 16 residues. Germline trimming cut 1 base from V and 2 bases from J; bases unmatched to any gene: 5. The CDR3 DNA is TGTGCCAGCAGCTTAGGTCCTAGCGGGAGCGCCTACGAGCAGTACTTC. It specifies CASSLGPSGSAYEQYF.

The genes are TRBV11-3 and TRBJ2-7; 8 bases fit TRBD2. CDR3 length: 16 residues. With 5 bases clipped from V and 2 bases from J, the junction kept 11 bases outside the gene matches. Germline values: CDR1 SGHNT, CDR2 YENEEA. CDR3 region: CASSQAFGTRTYEQYF. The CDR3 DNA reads TGTGCCAGCAGCCAGGCTTTTGGGACTAGAACCTACGAGCAGTACTTC.

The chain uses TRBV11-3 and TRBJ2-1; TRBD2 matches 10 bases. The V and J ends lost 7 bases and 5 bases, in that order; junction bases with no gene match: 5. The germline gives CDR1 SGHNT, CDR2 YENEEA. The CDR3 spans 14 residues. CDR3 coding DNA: TGTGCCAGCACACCGACTAGCGGGCACAATGAGCAGTTCTTC. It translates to CASTPTSGHNEQFF.

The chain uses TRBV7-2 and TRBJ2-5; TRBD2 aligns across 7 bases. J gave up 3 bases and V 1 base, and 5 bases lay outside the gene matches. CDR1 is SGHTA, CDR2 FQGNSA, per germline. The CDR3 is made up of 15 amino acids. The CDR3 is CASSLVAGVEETQYF. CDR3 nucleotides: TGTGCCAGCAGCTTAGTCGCGGGGGTCGAAGAGACCCAGTACTTC.

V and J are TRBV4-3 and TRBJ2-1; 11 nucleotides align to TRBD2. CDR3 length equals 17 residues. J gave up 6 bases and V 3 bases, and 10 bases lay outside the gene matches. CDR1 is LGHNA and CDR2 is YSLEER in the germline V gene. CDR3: CASSQTGGSGRGNEQFF. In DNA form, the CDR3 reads TGCGCCAGCAGCCAGACGGGGGGTAGCGGGAGGGGCAATGAGCAGTTCTTC.

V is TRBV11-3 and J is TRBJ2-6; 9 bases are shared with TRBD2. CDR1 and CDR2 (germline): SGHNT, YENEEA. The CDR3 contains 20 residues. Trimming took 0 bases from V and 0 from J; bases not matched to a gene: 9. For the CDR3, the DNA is TGTGCCAGCAGCTTAGATTCCCCACTAGCGGGTTTCTCTGGGGCCAACGTCCTGACTTTC. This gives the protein CASSLDSPLAGFSGANVLTF.

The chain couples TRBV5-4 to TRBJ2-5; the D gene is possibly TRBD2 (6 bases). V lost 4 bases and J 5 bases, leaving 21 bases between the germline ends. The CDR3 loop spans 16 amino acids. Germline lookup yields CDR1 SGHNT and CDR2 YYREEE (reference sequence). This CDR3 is CASSRFVGVGGETQYF. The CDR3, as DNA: TGTGCCAGCAGCCGTTTTGTAGGGGTAGGAGGGGAGACCCAGTACTTC.

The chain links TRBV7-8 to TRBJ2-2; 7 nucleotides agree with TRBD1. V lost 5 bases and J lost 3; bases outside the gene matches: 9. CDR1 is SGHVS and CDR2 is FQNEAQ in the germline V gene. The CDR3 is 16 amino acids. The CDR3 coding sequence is TGTGCCAGCAGCCCGATGTCTGGGACAGACACCGGGGAGCTGTTTTTT. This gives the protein CASSPMSGTDTGELFF.

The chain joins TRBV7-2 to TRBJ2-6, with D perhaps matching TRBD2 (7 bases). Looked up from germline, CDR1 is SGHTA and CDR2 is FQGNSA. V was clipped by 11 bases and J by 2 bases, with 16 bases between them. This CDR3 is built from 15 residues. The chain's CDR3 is CAGRGGAPGANVLTF. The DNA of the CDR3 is TGTGCCGGACGTGGGGGGGCGCCTGGGGCCAACGTCCTGACTTTC.

For the CDR3, the DNA is TGTGCCAGCAGCTTTACCGGGTTCGGCACTGAAGCTTTCTTT. Protein: CASSFTGFGTEAFF. The V call is TRBV7-3, the J call TRBJ1-1; D ambiguous. V was cut by 3 bases and J by 4 bases, with 12 bases left in between. The CDR3 sequence is 14 residues long. From germline, CDR1 is SGHTA and CDR2 FQGTGA.

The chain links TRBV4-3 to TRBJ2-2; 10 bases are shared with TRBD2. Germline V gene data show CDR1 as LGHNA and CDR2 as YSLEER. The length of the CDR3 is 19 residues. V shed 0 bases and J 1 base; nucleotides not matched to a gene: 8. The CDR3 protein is CASSQEKLGLAWNTGELFF. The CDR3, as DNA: TGCGCCAGCAGCCAAGAGAAATTGGGACTAGCGTGGAACACCGGGGAGCTGTTTTTT.

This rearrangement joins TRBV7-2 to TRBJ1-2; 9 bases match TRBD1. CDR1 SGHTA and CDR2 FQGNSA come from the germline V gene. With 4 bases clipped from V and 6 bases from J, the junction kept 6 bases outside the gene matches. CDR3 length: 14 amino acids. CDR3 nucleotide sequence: TGTGCCAGCAGCTCGGGGACAGGGAGAAATGGCTACACCTTC. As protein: CASSSGTGRNGYTF.

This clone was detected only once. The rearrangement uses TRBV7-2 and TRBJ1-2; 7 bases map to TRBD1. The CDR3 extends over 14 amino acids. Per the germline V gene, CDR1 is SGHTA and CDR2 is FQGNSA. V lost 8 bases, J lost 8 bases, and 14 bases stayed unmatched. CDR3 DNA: TGTGCCAGCGCTTGGGACAGAAAAGGCGGAGGCTACACCTTC. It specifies CASAWDRKGGGYTF.

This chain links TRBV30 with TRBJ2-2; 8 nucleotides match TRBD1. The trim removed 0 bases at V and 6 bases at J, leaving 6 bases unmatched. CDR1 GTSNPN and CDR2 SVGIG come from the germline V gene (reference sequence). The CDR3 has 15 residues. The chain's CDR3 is CAWSVLTGAAGELFF. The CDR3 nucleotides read TGTGCCTGGAGTGTACTGACAGGGGCGGCCGGGGAGCTGTTTTTT.

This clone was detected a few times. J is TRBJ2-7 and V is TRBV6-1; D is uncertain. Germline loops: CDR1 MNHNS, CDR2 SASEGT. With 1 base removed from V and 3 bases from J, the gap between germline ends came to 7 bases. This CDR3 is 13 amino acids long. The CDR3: CASSEVYSYEQYF. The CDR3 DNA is TGTGCCAGCAGTGAAGTATACAGCTACGAGCAGTACTTC.

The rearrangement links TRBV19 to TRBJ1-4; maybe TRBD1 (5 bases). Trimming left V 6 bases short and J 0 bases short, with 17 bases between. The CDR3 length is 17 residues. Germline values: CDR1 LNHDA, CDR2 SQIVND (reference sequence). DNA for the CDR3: TGTGCCAGTAGAGAAGGGGCGGGGACTGCAACTAATGAAAAACTGTTTTTT. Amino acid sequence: CASREGAGTATNEKLFF.

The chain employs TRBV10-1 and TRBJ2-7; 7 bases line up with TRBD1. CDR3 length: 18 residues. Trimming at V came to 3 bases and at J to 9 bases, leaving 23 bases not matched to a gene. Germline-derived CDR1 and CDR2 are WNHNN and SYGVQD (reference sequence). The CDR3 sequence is CASSDRSGRNRGCHRQYF. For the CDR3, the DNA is TGCGCCAGCAGTGATAGGTCGGGTCGGAACAGGGGTTGTCATAGGCAGTACTTC.

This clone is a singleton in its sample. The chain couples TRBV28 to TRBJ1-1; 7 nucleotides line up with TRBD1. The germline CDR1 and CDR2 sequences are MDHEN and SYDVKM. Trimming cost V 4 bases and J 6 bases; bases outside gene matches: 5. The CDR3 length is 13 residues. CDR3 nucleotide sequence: TGTGCCAGCAGTTATAGGACAGGAGCTGAAGCTTTCTTT. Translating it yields CASSYRTGAEAFF.

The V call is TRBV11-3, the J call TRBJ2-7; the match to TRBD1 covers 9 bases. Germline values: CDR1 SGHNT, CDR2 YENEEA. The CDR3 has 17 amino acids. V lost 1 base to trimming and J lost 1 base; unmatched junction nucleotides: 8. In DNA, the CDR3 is TGTGCCAGCAGCTTAGTGACCGGGACAGGGTTATCCTACGAGCAGTACTTC. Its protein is CASSLVTGTGLSYEQYF.

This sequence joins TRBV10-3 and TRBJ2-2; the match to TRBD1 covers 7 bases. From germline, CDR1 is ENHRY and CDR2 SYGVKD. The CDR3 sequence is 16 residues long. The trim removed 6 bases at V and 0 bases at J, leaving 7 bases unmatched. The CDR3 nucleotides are TGTGCCATCAGCGCTTCGGGGACAGCGAACACCGGGGAGCTGTTTTTT. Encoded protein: CAISASGTANTGELFF.